This T cell receptor beta chain was recorded in a study of glioma-infiltrating T cells after dendritic cell vaccination. Whole-study context: Three intradermal dendritic cell vaccine injections were given every two weeks.

TCRB CDR3 was amplified from 2 ug genomic DNA or less. The PCR used 60 V beta and 13 J beta primers. Some clones are missing from TCRdb's copy, which holds only in-frame ones; the method was immunoSEQ multiplex PCR. The sample gives almost 90,000 clones, around four fifths of which show up once; roughly 6.8% is in the top ten. Germline loops: CDR1 SGHRS, CDR2 YFSETQ. V gave up 4 bases and J gave up 3 bases, with 11 bases separating them. The CDR3 runs 14 residues. Stated time point: after dendritic cell vaccination, including at tumor progression/relapse. The J gene is TRBJ2-1, the V gene TRBV5-1, with D possibly matching TRBD2 (7 bases). Sequencing used blood, obtained after dendritic cell vaccination. The sequence was collected from a human donor with glioblastoma. Here the CDR3 reads CASSRGDYYNEQFF. The CDR3, as DNA: TGCGCCAGCAGCAGGGGGGACTACTACAATGAGCAGTTCTTC.